The T cell receptor beta chain under discussion was sequenced for a study of T cell responses to AZD1222 COVID-19 vaccine (dated by TCRdb to 2020 to 2022). Looking at the study overall: AZD1222 recipients with second doses at about 4 weeks or about 12 weeks were pooled, because spike-specific TCR depth and breadth did not differ between schedules. TCR sequencing covered roughly 230 trial participants: 200 to 210 given two doses of AZD1222 and 26 given two doses of MenACWY control vaccine. Enrollment into the trials was organized by age into subgroups of 18-55, 56-69 and 70-plus years, and those subgroups contained approximately 150, 30 and 60 TCR-sequenced participants, respectively.

Interpreted using the paper, the time point label stands for: baseline before first vaccination. The vaccinee samples were drawn from two UK trials, COV001 and COV002, one of which was a single-blind randomized controlled phase 2/3 trial testing AZD1222 (ChAdOx1 nCoV-19) in healthy adults. For TCRbeta chain sequencing, PBMC samples from trial participants were taken at day 0 and at day 28 after the second dose. To note about this clone: No cognate antigen has been identified for it. The sample holds no much larger clone one base away, and base qualities are not on file.

The investigation overall reported the following: No day 14 peak-response samples were available, so repertoires were characterized only after the peak T cell response. Participants were mostly white British and included more females than males, and it was suggested by the authors that clonal diversity may have been underestimated. Reportedly, almost half of the unique spike-specific TCRs recognized epitopes lying outside the regions that are mutated in the B.1.351 and B.1.1.7 variants. After two AZD1222 doses, both the breadth and the depth of spike-specific TCRs were significantly higher than at day 0 and than in MenACWY recipients. Vaccine-associated CD4 TCRs spanned the whole spike protein, with dominant responses in regions 160-218 and 743-854. Conclusions about previously exposed vaccinees are limited because only five to seven AZD1222 recipients were SARS-CoV-2 seropositive at baseline. The 56-69-year group was small, and its depth increase did not reach significance, likely because of low power.

The CDR3 has 13 amino acids, counting the end cysteine and phenylalanine. Only the CDR3 region is kept as DNA, spanning 39 bases read in frame from base 1. V and J are truncated by 0 bases and 10 bases respectively, leaving an intervening sequence of 11 bases. CDR1 and CDR2 (SGHDT, YYEEEE) derive from the germline V gene. The CDR3 regions of human TCRbeta chains were analyzed by immunosequencing. In the authors' own workflow: Repertoire TCRs were matched against a reference library of SARS-CoV-2-specific TCRs generated with the MIRA antigen-specificity platform. Breadth meant the fraction of unique TCRs that were SARS-CoV-2-associated, whereas depth meant the fraction of total T cells that were SARS-CoV-2-associated. Each spike-specific TCR was assigned to its reactive spike region and to a CD4 or CD8 class using the MIRA data. Log10-transformed breadth and depth values were compared by one-way ANOVA with Sidak's multiple comparisons tests. Entries here come from immuneACCESS through TCRdb and include only in-frame sequences with V and J called. Some clones fail to appear in such tables; in the studies checked, an unresolved V gene covers under half of the shortfall, and the cause of the remainder is unknown. V, J and clone size were drawn from that table, and D and trimming were deduced from the DNA. The sample includes roughly 42,000 clones, with around 80% observed a single time. The ten largest clones represent less than 5% of the sample.

This sequence uses TRBV5-6 and TRBJ2-1; perhaps TRBD2 is the D gene, with 6 bases matching. The sample consisted of peripheral blood, taken on day 0 of AZD1222 vaccination. This receptor was obtained from an adult in good health. This receptor has the CDR3 CASSLEGRGEQFF. The DNA reads as follows: TGTGCCAGCAGCTTGGAAGGCCGGGGGGAGCAGTTCTTC.